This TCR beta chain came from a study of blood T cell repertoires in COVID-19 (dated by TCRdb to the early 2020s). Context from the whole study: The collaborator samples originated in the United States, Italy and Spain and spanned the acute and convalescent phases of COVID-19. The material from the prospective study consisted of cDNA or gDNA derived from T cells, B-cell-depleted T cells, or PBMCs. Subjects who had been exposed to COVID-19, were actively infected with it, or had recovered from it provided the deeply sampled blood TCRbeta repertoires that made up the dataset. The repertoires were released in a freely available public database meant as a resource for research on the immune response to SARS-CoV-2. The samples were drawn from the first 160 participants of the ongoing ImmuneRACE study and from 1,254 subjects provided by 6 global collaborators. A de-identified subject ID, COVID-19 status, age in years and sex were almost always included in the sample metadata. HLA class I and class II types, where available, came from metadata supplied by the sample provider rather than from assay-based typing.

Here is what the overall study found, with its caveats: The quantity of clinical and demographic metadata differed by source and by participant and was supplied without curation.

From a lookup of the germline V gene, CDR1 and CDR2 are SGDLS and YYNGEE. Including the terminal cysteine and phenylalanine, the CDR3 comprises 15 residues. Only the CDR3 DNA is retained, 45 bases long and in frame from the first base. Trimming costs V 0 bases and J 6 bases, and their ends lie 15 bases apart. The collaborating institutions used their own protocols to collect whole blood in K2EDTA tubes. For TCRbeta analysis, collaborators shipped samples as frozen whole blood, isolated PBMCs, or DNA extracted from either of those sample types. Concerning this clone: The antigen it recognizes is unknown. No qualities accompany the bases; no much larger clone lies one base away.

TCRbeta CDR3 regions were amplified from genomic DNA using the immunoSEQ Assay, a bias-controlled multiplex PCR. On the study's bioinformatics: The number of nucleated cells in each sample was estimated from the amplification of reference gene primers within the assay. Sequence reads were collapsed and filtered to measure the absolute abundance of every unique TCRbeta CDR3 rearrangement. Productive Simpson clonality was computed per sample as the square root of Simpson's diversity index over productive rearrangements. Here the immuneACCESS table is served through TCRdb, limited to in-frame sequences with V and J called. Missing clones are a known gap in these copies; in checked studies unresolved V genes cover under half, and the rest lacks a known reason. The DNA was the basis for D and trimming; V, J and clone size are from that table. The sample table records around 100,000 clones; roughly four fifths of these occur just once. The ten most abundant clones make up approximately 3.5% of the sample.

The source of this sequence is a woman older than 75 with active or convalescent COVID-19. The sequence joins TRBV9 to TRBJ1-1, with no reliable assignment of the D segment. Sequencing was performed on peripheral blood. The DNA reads TGTGCCAGCAGCGTAGACTCTTCCGGCCAGGCTGAAGCTTTCTTT. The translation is CASSVDSSGQAEAFF.